This T cell receptor beta chain stems from a study of cytomegalovirus exposure and HLA in healthy donors. Study overall: Genotyping of 300 to 450 donors showed that 80% to 85% belonged to the Caucasian-associated ancestry cluster. Whole-study results and caveats: Sequencing had likely introduced a cluster of highly shared sequence variants as an artifact.

In germline, CDR1 is MNHNS, CDR2 SASEGT. The CDR3 spans 14 residues. The V end was cut by 5 bases, the J end by 1 base, with 11 bases between. PCR used 60 Vbeta primers and 13 Jbeta primers. Produced via immunoSEQ multiplex PCR; TCRdb's table is partial and in-frame only. The table records about 140,000 clones, around 80% of them present only once. In the case of this clone: The antigen remains unidentified.

The sample comprised PBMCs. The TCR was taken from a man in his forties in good health and CMV-seronegative. The V and J genes are TRBV6-1 and TRBJ1-1; D not certain. The CDR3 DNA sequence: TGTGCCAGCAGTCACCCCACAAGGAACACTGAAGCTTTCTTT. It translates to CASSHPTRNTEAFF.